This paragraph reports one T cell receptor beta chain. Its antigen is currently unknown. V was trimmed by 1 base and J by 3 bases, leaving 9 bases between them. Germline V lookup: CDR1 MGHRA, CDR2 YSYEKL. CDR3 size: 15 residues. This record belongs to a study of cytomegalovirus exposure and HLA in healthy donors. Study overall: Tens of millions of unique TCRs, all from HLA-typed donors, were included in an early release of the data. The study, taken as a whole, reports: Cytomegalovirus-associated status was assigned to around 160 TCR beta chains.

The PCR was carried out with 60 Vbeta primers and 13 Jbeta primers. Source study methods: Approximately 87 million unique TCR beta chains, some 11 million shared, were counted in a later analysis. Method: immunoSEQ multiplex PCR; TCRdb's copy keeps in-frame clones and lacks some. V and J calls plus clone size are reproduced from that table; the DNA served to infer D and trimming. The profile shows 83,000 or so clones, around 76% of them singletons. All donors participated as healthy donors of bone marrow. V and J are TRBV4-1 and TRBJ1-4; possibly TRBD1 for D (5 bases). This clonotype originated in a man younger than 40 in good health and CMV-seropositive. Sequencing used PBMCs. The CDR3 nucleotides are TGCGCCAGCAGCCAAGCAGGGTACTCTAATGAAAAACTGTTTTTT. Translating it yields CASSQAGYSNEKLFF.